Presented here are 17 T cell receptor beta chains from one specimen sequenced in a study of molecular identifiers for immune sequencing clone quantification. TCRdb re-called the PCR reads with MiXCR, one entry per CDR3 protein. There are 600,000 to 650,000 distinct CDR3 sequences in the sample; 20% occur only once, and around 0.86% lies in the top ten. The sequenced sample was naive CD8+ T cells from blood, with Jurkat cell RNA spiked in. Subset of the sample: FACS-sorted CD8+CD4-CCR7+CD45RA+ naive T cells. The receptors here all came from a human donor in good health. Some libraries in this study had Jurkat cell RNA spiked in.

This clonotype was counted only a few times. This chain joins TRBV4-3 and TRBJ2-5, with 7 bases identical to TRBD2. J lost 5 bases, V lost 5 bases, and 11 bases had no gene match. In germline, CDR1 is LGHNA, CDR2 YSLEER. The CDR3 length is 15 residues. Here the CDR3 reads CASSGAGGSGETQYF. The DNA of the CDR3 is TGCGCCAGCAGCGGGGCTGGCGGGAGCGGTGAGACCCAGTACTTC.

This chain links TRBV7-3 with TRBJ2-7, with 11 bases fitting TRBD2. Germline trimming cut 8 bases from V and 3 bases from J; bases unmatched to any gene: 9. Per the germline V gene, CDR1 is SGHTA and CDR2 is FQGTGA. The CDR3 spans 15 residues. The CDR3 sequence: CASGSKTSGVYEQYF. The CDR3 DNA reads TGTGCCAGCGGCTCCAAGACTAGCGGGGTCTACGAGCAGTACTTC.

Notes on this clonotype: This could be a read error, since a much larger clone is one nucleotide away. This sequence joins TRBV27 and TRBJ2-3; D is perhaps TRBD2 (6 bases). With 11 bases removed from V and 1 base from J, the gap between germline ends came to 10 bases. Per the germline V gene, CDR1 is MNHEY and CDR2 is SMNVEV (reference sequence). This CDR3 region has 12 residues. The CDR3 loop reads CAGGERTDTQYF. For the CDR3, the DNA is TGTGCCGGCGGGGAACGCACAGATACGCAGTATTTT.

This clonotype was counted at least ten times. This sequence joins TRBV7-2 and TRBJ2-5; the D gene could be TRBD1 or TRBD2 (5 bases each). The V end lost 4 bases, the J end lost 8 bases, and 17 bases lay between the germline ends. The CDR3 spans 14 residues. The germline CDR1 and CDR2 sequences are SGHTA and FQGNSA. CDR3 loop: CASSSGTGLDTQYF. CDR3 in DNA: TGTGCCAGCAGCTCCGGGACCGGGCTCGACACCCAGTACTTC.

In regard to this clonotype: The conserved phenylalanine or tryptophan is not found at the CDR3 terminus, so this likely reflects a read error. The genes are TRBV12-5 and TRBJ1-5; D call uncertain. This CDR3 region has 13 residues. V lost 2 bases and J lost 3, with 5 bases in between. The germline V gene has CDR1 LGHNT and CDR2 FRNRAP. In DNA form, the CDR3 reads TGTGCTAGTGGTTTGACAGTCAATCAGCCCCAGCATTCT. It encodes CASGLTVNQPQHS.

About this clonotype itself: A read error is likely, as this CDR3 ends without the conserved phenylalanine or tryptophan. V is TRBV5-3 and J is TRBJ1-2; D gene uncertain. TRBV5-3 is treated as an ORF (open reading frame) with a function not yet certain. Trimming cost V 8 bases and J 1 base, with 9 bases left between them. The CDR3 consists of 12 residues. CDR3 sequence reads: CASSQDNYGYTY. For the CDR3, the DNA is TGTGCCAGCAGCCAGGATAACTATGGCTACACCTAC.

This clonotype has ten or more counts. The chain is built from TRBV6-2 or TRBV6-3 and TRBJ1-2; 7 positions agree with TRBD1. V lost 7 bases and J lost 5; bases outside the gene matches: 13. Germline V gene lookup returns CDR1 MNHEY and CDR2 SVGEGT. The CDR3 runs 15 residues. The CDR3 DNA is TGTGCCAGCACTCTCCAGCGGGACAGCGATTATGGCTACACCTTC. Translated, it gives CASTLQRDSDYGYTF.

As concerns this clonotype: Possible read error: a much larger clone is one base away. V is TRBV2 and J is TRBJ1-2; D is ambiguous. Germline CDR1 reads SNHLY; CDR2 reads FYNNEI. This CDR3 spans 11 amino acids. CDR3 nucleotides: TGTGCCAGCAGTGAAGCATATGGCAACACCTTC. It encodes CASSEAYGNTF.

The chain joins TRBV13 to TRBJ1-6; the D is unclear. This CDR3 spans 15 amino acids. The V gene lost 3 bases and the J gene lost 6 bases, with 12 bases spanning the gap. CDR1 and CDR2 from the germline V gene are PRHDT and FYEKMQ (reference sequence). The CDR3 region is CASSLGGYRNSPLHF. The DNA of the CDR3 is TGTGCCAGCAGCTTGGGAGGGTATCGTAATTCACCCCTCCACTTT.

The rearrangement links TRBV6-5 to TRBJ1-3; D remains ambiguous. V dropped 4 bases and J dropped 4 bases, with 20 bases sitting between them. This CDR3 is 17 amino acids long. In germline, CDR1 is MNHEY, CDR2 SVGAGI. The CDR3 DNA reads TGTGCCAGCAGTTTCAACGGTGTCGCCCCCCTCGGAAACACCATATATTTT. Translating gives CASSFNGVAPLGNTIYF.

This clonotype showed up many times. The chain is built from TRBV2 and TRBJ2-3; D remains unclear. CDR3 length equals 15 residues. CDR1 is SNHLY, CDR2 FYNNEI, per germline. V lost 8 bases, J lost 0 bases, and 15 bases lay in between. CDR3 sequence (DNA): TGTGCCAGCCGATCAGAAGCCTATAGCACAGATACGCAGTATTTT. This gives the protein CASRSEAYSTDTQYF. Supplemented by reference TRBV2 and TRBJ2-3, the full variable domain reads EPEVTQTPSHQVTQMGQEVILRCVPISNHLYFYWYRQILGQKVEFLVSFYNNEISEKSEIFDDQFSVERPDGSNFTLKIRSTKLEDSAMYFCASRSEAYSTDTQYFGPGTRLTVL.

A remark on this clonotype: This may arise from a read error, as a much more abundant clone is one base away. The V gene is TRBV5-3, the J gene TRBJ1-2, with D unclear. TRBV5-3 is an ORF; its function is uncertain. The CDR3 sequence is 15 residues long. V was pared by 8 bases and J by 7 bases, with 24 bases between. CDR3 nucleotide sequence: TGTGCCAGCAGCCCCGCAGGAGGCGAGGAATGTGGCTACACCTTC. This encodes CASSPAGGEECGYTF.

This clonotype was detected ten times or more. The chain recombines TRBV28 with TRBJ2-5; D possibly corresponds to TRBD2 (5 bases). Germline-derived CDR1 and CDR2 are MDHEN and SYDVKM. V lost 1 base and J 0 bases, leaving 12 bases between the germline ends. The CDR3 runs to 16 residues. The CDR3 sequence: CASSLSAGWYQETQYF. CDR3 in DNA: TGTGCCAGCAGTTTATCCGCGGGCTGGTACCAAGAGACCCAGTACTTC.

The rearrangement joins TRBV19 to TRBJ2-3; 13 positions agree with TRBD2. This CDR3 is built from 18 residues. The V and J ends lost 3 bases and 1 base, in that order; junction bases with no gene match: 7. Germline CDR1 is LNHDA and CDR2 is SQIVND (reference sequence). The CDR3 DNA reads TGTGCCAGTAGTATTGGACTAGCGGGGGCCTTTGGCACAGATACGCAGTATTTT. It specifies CASSIGLAGAFGTDTQYF. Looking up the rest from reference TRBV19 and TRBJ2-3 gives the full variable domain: DGGITQSPKYLFRKEGQNVTLSCEQNLNHDAMYWYRQDPGQGLRLIYYSQIVNDFQKGDIAEGYSVSREKKESFPLTVTSAQKNPTAFYLCASSIGLAGAFGTDTQYFGPGTRLTVL.

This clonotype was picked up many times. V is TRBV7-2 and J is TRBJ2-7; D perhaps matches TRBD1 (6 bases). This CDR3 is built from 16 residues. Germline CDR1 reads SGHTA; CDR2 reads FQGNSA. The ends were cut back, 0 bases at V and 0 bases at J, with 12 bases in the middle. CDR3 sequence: CASSLAVGTISYEQYF. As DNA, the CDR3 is TGTGCCAGCAGCTTAGCGGTTGGGACAATCTCCTACGAGCAGTACTTC.

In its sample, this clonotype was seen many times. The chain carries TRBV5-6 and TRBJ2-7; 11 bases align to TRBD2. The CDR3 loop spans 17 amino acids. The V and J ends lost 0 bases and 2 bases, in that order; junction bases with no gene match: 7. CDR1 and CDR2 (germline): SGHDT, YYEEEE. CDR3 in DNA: TGTGCCAGCAGCTTGGAAATGGGACTAGCGGCCCCCTACGAGCAGTACTTC. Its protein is CASSLEMGLAAPYEQYF. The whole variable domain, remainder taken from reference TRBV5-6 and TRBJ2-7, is DAGVTQSPTHLIKTRGQQVTLRCSPKSGHDTVSWYQQALGQGPQFIFQYYEEEERQRGNFPDRFSGHQFPNYSSELNVNALLLGDSALYLCASSLEMGLAAPYEQYFGPGTRLTVT.

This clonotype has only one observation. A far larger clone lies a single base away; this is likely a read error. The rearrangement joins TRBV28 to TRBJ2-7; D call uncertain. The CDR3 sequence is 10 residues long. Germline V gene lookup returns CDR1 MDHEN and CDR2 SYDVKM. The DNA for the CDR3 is TGTGCCTGCAGCCTGGGGGAGCAGTACTTC. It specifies CACSLGEQYF.